A selection of T cell receptor beta chains follows, all from one sample in a study of blood T cell repertoires in COVID-19. The method was immunoSEQ multiplex PCR; TCRdb's version includes in-frame clones alone and lacks a portion of them. The data show under 200,000 clones, with around nine tenths seen just once and 0.5% to 0.6% held by the top ten. Sequences were obtained from peripheral blood. These receptors were obtained from a man in his forties or fifties with acute or convalescent COVID-19. CDR3s include the opening cysteine and the closing phenylalanine or tryptophan. D genes are given only for firm matches. A row's size may be missing; if present it is once, few, many or a size class.

V gene	D gene	J gene	clone size	CDR3 length	CDR3 protein	CDR3 DNA
TRBV9	-	TRBJ1-6	-	14	CASSVGTDNSPLHF	TGTGCCAGCAGCGTAGGGACAGATAATTCACCCCTCCACTTT
TRBV29-1	TRBD1	TRBJ1-5	-	14	CSVGPGTGGQPQHF	TGCAGCGTCGGACCCGGGACAGGGGGTCAGCCCCAGCATTTT
TRBV28	-	TRBJ2-1	-	15	CASSSLDSVQNEQFF	TGTGCCAGCAGTTCCTTGGACAGCGTACAGAATGAGCAGTTCTTC
TRBV20-1	-	TRBJ2-7	-	15	CSASRPQGTSYEQYF	TGCAGTGCTAGTAGGCCCCAGGGAACTTCCTACGAGCAGTACTTC
TRBV7-2	TRBD1	TRBJ2-7	-	14	CASSPGTGGIRRYF	TGTGCCAGCAGCCCCGGGACAGGCGGGATCAGGCGGTACTTC
TRBV15	-	TRBJ1-4	-	15	CATRGLGGAGEKLFF	TGTGCCACCAGAGGCTTAGGGGGTGCGGGTGAAAAACTGTTTTTT
TRBV28	TRBD1	TRBJ1-2	-	13	CASRTQGARGYTF	TGTGCCAGCAGAACACAGGGGGCACGGGGCTACACCTTC
TRBV25-1	-	TRBJ2-2	-	15	CASSELWREPGELFF	TGTGCCAGCAGTGAATTGTGGCGGGAACCCGGGGAGCTGTTTTTT
TRBV5-8	TRBD1	TRBJ1-5	-	16	CASSFTGQGAGQPQHF	TGTGCCAGCAGCTTTACTGGACAGGGGGCAGGTCAGCCCCAGCATTTT
TRBV5-1	-	TRBJ2-5	once	17	CASSLAGGRTLQETQYF	TGCGCCAGCAGCTTGGCAGGAGGCAGGACCTTACAAGAGACCCAGTACTTC
TRBV11-2	-	TRBJ1-6	-	13	CASSPLSDSPLHF	TGTGCCAGCAGCCCACTGAGCGATTCTCCCCTCCACTTT
TRBV30	-	TRBJ1-5	-	13	CAWSVLGNQPQHF	TGTGCCTGGAGTGTTCTCGGCAATCAGCCCCAGCATTTT
TRBV9	TRBD1	TRBJ1-1	-	14	CASSVEGASTEAFF	TGTGCCAGCAGCGTTGAGGGGGCGAGCACTGAAGCTTTCTTT
TRBV28	TRBD1	TRBJ2-7	-	13	CASSPGGTYEQYF	TGTGCCAGCAGTCCAGGGGGAACCTACGAGCAGTACTTC
TRBV6-1	-	TRBJ1-6	-	18	CASSEIYYGTINNSPLHF	TGTGCCAGCAGTGAAATTTACTATGGGACAATAAATAATTCACCCCTCCACTTT
TRBV13	-	TRBJ1-1	-	16	CASSRTGGRLNTEAFF	TGTGCCAGCAGCCGAACCGGAGGCAGACTGAACACTGAAGCTTTCTTT
TRBV6-6	-	TRBJ1-4	-	14	CASSYGTRNEKLFF	TGTGCCAGCAGTTACGGCACGCGGAATGAAAAACTGTTTTTT
TRBV5-1	TRBD2	TRBJ2-2	-	17	CASSRLAGALFTGELFF	TGCGCCAGCAGTCGTCTAGCGGGAGCCCTATTCACCGGGGAGCTGTTTTTT
TRBV2	-	TRBJ2-7	-	15	CASSDEAGASYEQYF	TGTGCCAGCAGTGATGAGGCGGGGGCCTCCTACGAGCAGTACTTC
TRBV7-2	-	TRBJ2-1	once	15	CASSLDRGPYNEQFF	TGTGCCAGCAGCTTAGATCGGGGTCCCTACAATGAGCAGTTCTTC
TRBV9	-	TRBJ2-3	once	17	CASSVGTGTLLTDTQYF	TGTGCCAGCAGCGTAGGTACCGGGACTCTACTCACAGATACGCAGTATTTT
TRBV18	-	TRBJ1-6	-	15	CASSPGVKGNSPLHF	TGTGCCAGCTCCCCAGGAGTCAAGGGGAATTCACCCCTCCACTTT
TRBV19	-	TRBJ2-5	once	13	CASSIAGAETQYF	TGTGCCAGTAGTATAGCTGGAGCAGAGACCCAGTACTTC
TRBV13	-	TRBJ2-3	-	13	CASGGAGADTQYF	TGTGCCAGCGGGGGGGCAGGAGCAGATACGCAGTATTTT
TRBV9	-	TRBJ2-3	-	15	CASSVGLRITDTQYF	TGTGCCAGCAGCGTAGGACTACGCATTACAGATACGCAGTATTTT
TRBV5-1	-	TRBJ2-5	-	15	CASSFPGRNQETQYF	TGCGCCAGCAGCTTTCCGGGGAGGAACCAAGAGACCCAGTACTTC
TRBV7-8	TRBD2	TRBJ2-3	-	21	CASSFRGLGLAGVWGTDTQYF	TGTGCCAGCAGCTTCCGGGGGTTGGGACTAGCGGGAGTTTGGGGCACAGATACGCAGTATTTT
TRBV10-3	TRBD1	TRBJ2-2	-	15	CAIRGQESNTGELFF	TGTGCCATCAGGGGACAGGAGTCGAACACCGGGGAGCTGTTTTTT
TRBV11-2	-	TRBJ2-7	-	13	CASSLDRGAQGYF	TGTGCCAGCAGCTTAGATCGAGGCGCCCAAGGGTACTTC
TRBV5-1	-	TRBJ2-7	-	17	CASSLVGTHGRSYEQYF	TGCGCCAGCAGCTTGGTAGGGACTCATGGTAGGTCCTACGAGCAGTACTTC
TRBV30	-	TRBJ2-2	-	14	CAWSVAVATGELFF	TGTGCCTGGAGCGTTGCCGTCGCGACCGGGGAGCTGTTTTTT
TRBV6-5	-	TRBJ2-1	-	15	CASRRSRSAYNEQFF	TGTGCCAGCAGAAGGAGCCGGAGTGCGTACAATGAGCAGTTCTTC
TRBV7-2	-	TRBJ1-5	-	13	CASSLVTHQPQHF	TGTGCCAGCAGCTTAGTGACTCATCAGCCCCAGCATTTT
TRBV2	-	TRBJ1-3	-	16	CASSPRAGITGNTIYF	TGTGCCAGCAGCCCTAGGGCGGGGATCACTGGAAACACCATATATTTT
TRBV27	-	TRBJ1-5	-	12	CASSGANQPQHF	TGTGCCAGCAGTGGGGCCAATCAGCCCCAGCATTTT
TRBV5-1	TRBD1	TRBJ2-5	-	14	CASSFGTGVLTQYF	TGCGCCAGCAGCTTCGGGACAGGGGTCCTGACCCAGTACTTC
TRBV2	-	TRBJ2-5	-	16	CASSRRMTYSRETQYF	TGTGCCAGCAGCAGAAGAATGACTTATAGTAGGGAGACCCAGTACTTC
TRBV11-3	-	TRBJ2-2	-	13	CASSLISDGELFF	TGTGCCAGCAGCTTAATCAGCGACGGGGAGCTGTTTTTT
TRBV5-4	-	TRBJ1-2	-	14	CASSGGHRNYGYTF	TGTGCCAGCAGCGGGGGACACAGAAACTATGGCTACACCTTC
TRBV2	-	TRBJ2-6	-	15	CASSPEGSGANVLTF	TGTGCCAGCAGCCCCGAGGGATCTGGGGCCAACGTCCTGACTTTC